This T cell receptor (beta chain) was profiled in a study of chemoradiotherapy in HPV16-positive cancers. Study-level findings and limits: Candidate HPV-specific clones and E7-related TCR motifs grew in tumor during treatment. Only a couple of HPV16-positive patients supplied the functional HPV-specificity definition. In HPV16-positive patients, HPV-responsive T-cell expansion tracked better recurrence-free survival.

Of note for this clone: Antigen unknown.

Repertoires were generated with immunoSEQ multiplex PCR, while TCRdb's copy carries only in-frame clones and drops some. The sample carries 25,000 to 30,000 clones, approximately 80% recorded once. Germline values: CDR1 MNHEY, CDR2 SMNVEV (reference sequence). The CDR3 contains 13 residues. V lost 4 bases and J 2 bases, leaving 7 bases between the germline ends. Repertoires were sampled repeatedly during chemoradiotherapy. Sequences were derived from blood, sampled from a patient who underwent chemoradiotherapy. The chain is built from TRBV27 and TRBJ2-3, with D uncertain. This TCR was recovered from a human donor with HPV-associated anogenital cancer. The CDR3 spells CASSSGPTDTQYF. In DNA, the CDR3 is TGTGCCAGCAGTTCGGGCCCCACAGATACGCAGTATTTT.